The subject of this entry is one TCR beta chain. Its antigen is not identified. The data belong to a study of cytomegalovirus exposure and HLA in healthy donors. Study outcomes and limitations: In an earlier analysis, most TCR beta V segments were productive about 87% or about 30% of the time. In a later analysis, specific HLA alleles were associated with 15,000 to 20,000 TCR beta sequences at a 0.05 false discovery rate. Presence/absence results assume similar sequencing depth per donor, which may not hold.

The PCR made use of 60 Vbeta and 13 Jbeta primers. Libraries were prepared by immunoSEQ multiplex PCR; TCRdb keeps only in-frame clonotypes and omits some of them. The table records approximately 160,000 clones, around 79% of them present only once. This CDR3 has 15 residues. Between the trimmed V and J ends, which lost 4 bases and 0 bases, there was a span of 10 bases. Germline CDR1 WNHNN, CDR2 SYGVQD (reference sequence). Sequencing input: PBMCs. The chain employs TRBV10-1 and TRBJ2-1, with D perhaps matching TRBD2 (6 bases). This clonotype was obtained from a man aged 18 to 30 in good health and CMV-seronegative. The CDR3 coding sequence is TGCGCCAGCAGTGGGTATAGCGGCTCCTACAATGAGCAGTTCTTC. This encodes CASSGYSGSYNEQFF.